This is a list of T cell receptor beta chains from one sample in a study of post-analysis software for immune sequencing data. Each CDR3 protein gets one entry after TCRdb re-called the PCR reads with MiXCR. This table has 740,000 or so distinct CDR3 sequences, roughly half appearing once. The sample comprised blood. These receptors all come from a girl aged 5 to 17 with multiple sclerosis. Both conserved end residues are part of each CDR3. Fields, in order: clone size, V gene, J gene, D gene, CDR3 DNA, CDR3 protein. D genes are given only for firm matches. Only some rows state a clone size, as once, few, many or a class for expanded clones.

NA,TRBV29-1,TRBJ2-1,TRBD1,TGCAGCGCCTCACAGGGGTACAATGAGCAGTTCTTC,CSASQGYNEQFF
NA,TRBV20-1,TRBJ2-7,TRBD2,TGCAGTGCTAGAGATCTCCCGGGACTAGCGGGAGCTCTTAACGAGCAGTACTTC,CSARDLPGLAGALNEQYF
NA,TRBV15,TRBJ2-5,TRBD2,TGTGCCACCAGCAAAGACGATGGACTAGCCATTCGGTACTTC,CATSKDDGLAIRYF
NA,TRBV20-1,TRBJ2-3,NA,TGCAGTGCTCCAGCGGTTGATACGCAGTATTTT,CSAPAVDTQYF
NA,TRBV29-1,TRBJ1-1,TRBD1,TGCAGCGCAAGACAGGGAACCACGCAGACTGAAGCTTTCTTT,CSARQGTTQTEAFF
NA,TRBV9,TRBJ1-4,NA,TGTGCCAGCAGCGTAGAGGGGGGTGAAAAACTGTTTTTT,CASSVEGGEKLFF
once,TRBV20-1,TRBJ1-2,NA,TGCTGTGCTAGAGAGCGACAAATCTATGGCTACACCTTC,CCARERQIYGYTF
few,TRBV7-9,TRBJ2-7,TRBD1,TGTGCCAGCAGCTTAGCGGGCCCCGACAGGGGCAAGGCGAACGAGCAGTACTTC,CASSLAGPDRGKANEQYF
NA,TRBV10-3,TRBJ1-2,TRBD1,TGTGCCATCAGAGGGACAGGGTTGTCAATAGATGGCTACACCTTC,CAIRGTGLSIDGYTF
NA,TRBV12-3/TRBV12-4,TRBJ2-7,TRBD1,TGTGCCAGCAGTCCCCGGGACAGGGGAATCTACGAGCAGTACTTC,CASSPRDRGIYEQYF
few,TRBV5-1,TRBJ2-7,NA,TGCGCCAGCAGCTCGACTCTGGGGGAGCAGTACTTC,CASSSTLGEQYF
NA,TRBV7-9,TRBJ2-7,NA,TGTGCCAGCACCAACCTGGGGTACGAGCAGTACTTC,CASTNLGYEQYF
NA,TRBV12-3/TRBV12-4,TRBJ2-3,NA,TGTGCCAGCAGTTTAAACAGGGGAGGGACAGATACGCAGTATTTT,CASSLNRGGTDTQYF
NA,TRBV4-1,TRBJ2-7,NA,TGCGCCAGCAGCCAAGCTCCTTCAGGGGTGAATTACGAGCAGTACTTC,CASSQAPSGVNYEQYF
NA,TRBV29-1,TRBJ2-4,NA,TGCAGCGTTGAAGCCAGGGGGGCTAACATTCAGTACTTC,CSVEARGANIQYF
NA,TRBV4-1,TRBJ2-7,NA,TGCGCCAGCAGCGCCGCGGGGGCCGGTTTTAGCGAGCAGTACTTC,CASSAAGAGFSEQYF
few,TRBV29-1,TRBJ2-7,NA,TGCAGCGTTTCTAGCAGATTATCCACCTACGAGCAGTACTTC,CSVSSRLSTYEQYF
NA,TRBV15,TRBJ2-3,TRBD2,TGTGCCACCAGCGGGAAATTCGGACTAGCAACTAGAGATACGCAGTATTTT,CATSGKFGLATRDTQYF
NA,TRBV12-3/TRBV12-4,TRBJ1-5,NA,TGTGCCAGCACCCTGGGGATAGTACAGCCCCAGCATTTT,CASTLGIVQPQHF
NA,TRBV20-1,TRBJ2-7,TRBD1,TGCAGTGCTGAAGGGCGGGACAGGGCGTTTTTGGATGAGCAGTACTTC,CSAEGRDRAFLDEQYF
NA,TRBV29-1,TRBJ1-2,NA,TGCAGCGTCCAAACCCCGGATCCAAAAGCATTTCCTTATGGCTACACCTTC,CSVQTPDPKAFPYGYTF
NA,TRBV19,TRBJ2-7,NA,TGTGCCAGTAGTAGGACTCAGCAGAGGGACGAGCAGTACTTC,CASSRTQQRDEQYF